The clone carrying this T cell receptor (beta chain) was detected only a few times. What it binds is not known. TCRdb reprocessed the 5' RACE reads with MiXCR, giving one entry per CDR3 protein. There are fewer than 350,000 distinct CDR3 sequences in the sample; 3% to 4.5% occur only once, and around a quarter lies in the top ten. The entry originates in a study of T cells after yellow fever vaccination. Overall study findings and caveats: Clones that expanded after primary vaccination mostly reappeared after the booster (roughly 97% CD4, around 87% CD8). When the response was secondary, it was weaker but reached its peak faster, day 5 versus 15. Bulk-population clonotypes that are abundant could appear as contaminants in FACS-sorted repertoires.

Germline CDR1 MDHEN, CDR2 SYDVKM. V was pared by 0 bases and J by 1 base, with 9 bases between. The CDR3 is 15 residues long. The genes are TRBV28 and TRBJ2-5, with D maybe TRBD2 (5 bases). The clonotype was recovered from a man aged 18 to 30 who received the YFV17D yellow fever vaccine. The sequences come from PBMCs, collected on the day of the yellow fever booster vaccination. CDR3 sequence (DNA): TGTGCCAGCAGTTTATGGAGGGCACCCCAAGAGACCCAGTACTTC. Translated: CASSLWRAPQETQYF. Based on the CDR3 plus reference TRBV28 and TRBJ2-5, the full variable domain is DVKVTQSSRYLVKRTGEKVFLECVQDMDHENMFWYRQDPGLGLRLIYFSYDVKMKEKGDIPEGYSVSREKKERFSLILESASTNQTSMYLCASSLWRAPQETQYFGPGTRLLVL.